A single T cell receptor beta chain is shown here with its context. This may be a read error, as it is one base from a much larger clone. This entry comes from a study of blood T cell repertoires in COVID-19. Study in general: The study drew acute and convalescent COVID-19 samples from the United States, Italy and Spain. Nucleic acid was either cDNA or gDNA, and it came from T cells, B-cell-depleted T cells, or PBMCs.

Under the authors' procedure: Reference gene primer amplification in the assay estimated nucleated cell counts. The protocol was immunoSEQ multiplex PCR, while the TCRdb copy is restricted to in-frame clones and leaves out a portion. V, J and clone size are taken as reported in that table, and D and trimming were inferred from the DNA itself. Among about 120,000 clones listed, roughly 70% were seen once. This clonotype was obtained from a human donor with acute or convalescent COVID-19. The donor label of this sample is uncertain. The sample comprised peripheral blood.

CDR3 DNA: TGTGCCAGCAGCCCCGGACACTACAATGAGCAGTTCTTC. Translated, it gives CASSPGHYNEQFF. The genes are TRBV6-5 and TRBJ2-1, with D perhaps matching TRBD1 (5 bases). V lost 6 bases, J lost 3 bases, and 9 bases lay in between. The CDR3 consists of 13 residues. Germline V CDR1 and CDR2: MNHEY, SVGAGI.